These T cell receptor beta chains were read from a single sample in a study of blood T cell repertoires in COVID-19. Libraries were prepared by immunoSEQ multiplex PCR; TCRdb keeps only in-frame clonotypes and omits some of them. Of hundreds of thousands of clones listed, more than 70% are singletons. The sequenced material came from peripheral blood. Source of these receptors: a woman aged 60 to 75 with COVID-19, enrolled during active disease. Both conserved end residues are part of each CDR3. Fields, in order: J gene, V gene, CDR3 protein.

j_gene: TRBJ1-1; v_gene: TRBV30; CDR3aa: CAWRVNPGNTEAFF
j_gene: TRBJ1-3; v_gene: TRBV6-1; CDR3aa: CASSERIVGNTIYF
j_gene: TRBJ2-1; v_gene: TRBV2; CDR3aa: CASTLSGGAFDEQFF
j_gene: TRBJ1-1; v_gene: TRBV19; CDR3aa: CASSMGAGGRTEAFF
j_gene: TRBJ1-3; v_gene: TRBV6-5; CDR3aa: CASSSGGSSGNTIYF
j_gene: TRBJ1-1; v_gene: TRBV18; CDR3aa: CASSSRGLGGGGEAFF
j_gene: TRBJ1-6; v_gene: TRBV19; CDR3aa: CATSGQLYSPLHF
j_gene: TRBJ1-6; v_gene: TRBV6-5; CDR3aa: CASSYGIQGDSPLHF
j_gene: TRBJ1-1; v_gene: TRBV7-9; CDR3aa: CASSLTGGVNTEAFF
j_gene: TRBJ2-3; v_gene: TRBV5-5; CDR3aa: CASSRGQGASTDTQYF
j_gene: TRBJ2-1; v_gene: TRBV4-1; CDR3aa: CASSQDRLAGANEQFF
j_gene: TRBJ1-5; v_gene: TRBV12-2; CDR3aa: CASRPRQARQPQHF
j_gene: TRBJ2-2; v_gene: TRBV12-1; CDR3aa: CASSFTLTGGQSPIKNTGELFF
j_gene: TRBJ1-5; v_gene: TRBV9; CDR3aa: CASSQDRANQPQHF
j_gene: TRBJ2-5; v_gene: TRBV4-2; CDR3aa: CASSQPGLAGRETQYF
j_gene: TRBJ2-7; v_gene: TRBV5-6; CDR3aa: CASSRGLGLVYF
j_gene: TRBJ2-3; v_gene: TRBV5-6; CDR3aa: CASSFSGASDTQYF
j_gene: TRBJ2-3; v_gene: TRBV4-1; CDR3aa: CASSQDASTRLNTQYF
j_gene: TRBJ1-2; v_gene: TRBV29-1; CDR3aa: CSAPRPGGSYGYTF
j_gene: TRBJ2-3; v_gene: TRBV10-1; CDR3aa: CASSADRGTDTQYF
j_gene: TRBJ2-5; v_gene: TRBV5-1; CDR3aa: CASSGGGRTQYF
j_gene: TRBJ1-6; v_gene: TRBV4-2; CDR3aa: CASSQGGVNSTPLHF
j_gene: TRBJ1-3; v_gene: TRBV24-1; CDR3aa: CATSDPGQGGNTIYF
j_gene: TRBJ1-2; v_gene: TRBV11-2; CDR3aa: CASSLPSGYGYTF
j_gene: TRBJ1-6; v_gene: TRBV9; CDR3aa: CASSVKTWNSPLHF
j_gene: TRBJ1-2; v_gene: TRBV5-1; CDR3aa: CASSRVQGSRGYTF
j_gene: TRBJ1-1; v_gene: TRBV5-1; CDR3aa: CASSWDRFGSEAFF
j_gene: TRBJ2-7; v_gene: TRBV28; CDR3aa: CASSPWTPDISYNEQYF
j_gene: TRBJ1-2; v_gene: TRBV18; CDR3aa: CASSPRAEPSPYGYTF
j_gene: TRBJ1-6; v_gene: TRBV2; CDR3aa: CASGPGSYNSPLHF
j_gene: TRBJ1-3; v_gene: TRBV7-6; CDR3aa: CASSLETGGSGNTIYF
j_gene: TRBJ1-2; v_gene: TRBV2; CDR3aa: CASSEDRSYGYTF
j_gene: TRBJ1-4; v_gene: TRBV19; CDR3aa: CASSITGTNEKLFF
j_gene: TRBJ1-2; v_gene: TRBV5-1; CDR3aa: CASSLAGGTGYGYTF
j_gene: TRBJ2-5; v_gene: TRBV6-5; CDR3aa: CASSYSRRRETQYF
j_gene: TRBJ2-5; v_gene: TRBV6-6; CDR3aa: CASSPQGLVQETQYF
j_gene: TRBJ2-7; v_gene: TRBV28; CDR3aa: CASSLLERQGQYF
j_gene: TRBJ1-1; v_gene: TRBV20-1; CDR3aa: CSAAAGEAFF
j_gene: TRBJ2-6; v_gene: TRBV5-1; CDR3aa: CASRRDSSGKHSGANVLTF
j_gene: TRBJ2-2; v_gene: TRBV27; CDR3aa: CASSTRLAGGVTGELFF
j_gene: TRBJ1-5; v_gene: TRBV4-1; CDR3aa: CASSHRQSLSNQPQHF
j_gene: TRBJ1-2; v_gene: TRBV6-5; CDR3aa: CASSYSPTGNYGYTF
j_gene: TRBJ2-3; v_gene: TRBV9; CDR3aa: CASSSPLAGGLTDTQYF
j_gene: TRBJ1-6; v_gene: TRBV27; CDR3aa: CASSSISDSSSPLHF
j_gene: TRBJ1-2; v_gene: TRBV27; CDR3aa: CASSLGVGTGYGYTF
j_gene: TRBJ2-3; v_gene: TRBV11-2; CDR3aa: CASSLRVRGAGDTQYF
j_gene: TRBJ1-2; v_gene: TRBV7-8; CDR3aa: CASSLGQMNYGYTF
j_gene: TRBJ1-1; v_gene: TRBV5-5; CDR3aa: CASSRGQLNTEAFF
j_gene: TRBJ2-5; v_gene: TRBV15; CDR3aa: CATSRTKGLAGPQETQYF
j_gene: TRBJ1-5; v_gene: TRBV27; CDR3aa: CASKGQPSNQPQHF
j_gene: TRBJ2-7; v_gene: TRBV9; CDR3aa: CASSVGGSTYEQYF
j_gene: TRBJ2-3; v_gene: TRBV6-1; CDR3aa: CASSEQVSSTDTQYF